The rows below give T cell receptor beta chains drawn from one sample of a study of T cells in Graves' hyperthyroidism and ophthalmopathy. TCRdb redid the calling of the multiplex PCR reads with MiXCR, one entry per CDR3 protein. The repertoire holds around 350,000 distinct CDR3 sequences, with roughly 14% as singletons. Sequencing was performed on blood. These receptors were collected from a woman in her 30s with Graves' ophthalmopathy. Both conserved end residues are part of each CDR3. The order of the fields is CDR3 length, V gene, clone size, CDR3 protein. Clone size is not always given. Where it is, it says once, few, many or a class for expanded clones.

16,TRBV6-1,many,CASSEAIGRMNTEAFF
12,TRBV20-1,many,CSARVSTYEQYF
19,TRBV4-2,few,CASSPSPAGGTLMNTEAFF
14,TRBV28,many,CASSLSPDGQPQHF
14,TRBV6-5,many,CASSYSSGTPEAFF
15,TRBV20-1,many,CSATGGRAKDLYQYF
16,TRBV20-1,many,CSARAVGGGSTDTQYF
18,TRBV15,many,CATSRDRIGTGHNYGYTF
14,TRBV20-1,many,CSASIYTGESPLHF
15,TRBV19,many,CASSMRVLGDTEAFF
17,TRBV3-1,many,CASTTFDGETGEETQYF
13,TRBV27,many,CASSFGGRTEAFF
13,TRBV7-9,many,CASSLIGGDTQYF
14,TRBV27,-,CASSLQGVKNIRYF
16,TRBV24-1,-,CATSDSGLAPYNEQFF
14,TRBV5-1,-,CASSGGDRGSEQFF
17,TRBV27,many,CASSLSGRGAYTDTQYF
13,TRBV30,many,CAWTQGDNEKLFF
14,TRBV7-2,many,CASVRQGAGTEAFF
19,TRBV7-9,many,CASNPYTPGTGSMNTEAFF
17,TRBV3-1,-,CASSRTSGVGITGELFF
15,TRBV12-3/TRBV12-4,many,CASRTSGQGKQPQHF
18,TRBV3-1,many,CASSQDRLGQGRHNEQFF
13,TRBV7-3,-,CASSRQGGDEQFF
13,TRBV28,many,CASRDADLRSYTF
15,TRBV7-2,-,CASSSVVESTDTQYF
17,TRBV19,-,CASTMGVWWEPISPQHF
15,TRBV4-1,many,CASSQTPGGGYEQYF
16,TRBV11-2,many,CASSSTSGGTYNEQFF
16,TRBV20-1,many,CSARGGAGRASYEQYF
14,TRBV6-5,-,CASRQQGGRNIQYF
12,TRBV20-1,many,CSARTSGTEQFF
17,TRBV28,many,CASSAFPGQGLYSPLHF
14,TRBV11-2,-,CASSLDAGGPEAFF
12,TRBV3-1,many,CASGPVVGTQYF
17,TRBV2,many,CASHRGGGGGRTDTQYF
14,TRBV6-2/TRBV6-3,few,CASIETGGNSPLHF
15,TRBV6-1,many,CASSVSGTGSYEQYF
12,TRBV7-8,many,CASSLIPDTQYF
17,TRBV20-1,many,CSARPIRDRALSGELFF
16,TRBV24-1,many,CATSDNRVSGANVLTF
12,TRBV5-6,many,CASSFGGIEQFF
12,TRBV19,few,CASSPLNGGYTF
15,TRBV2,many,CASSAWTATNEKLFF
15,TRBV28,many,CASSTDRESPGEQYF
18,TRBV10-1,many,CASSVGDRGGFDADTQYF
14,TRBV7-9,-,CASSPEGARTEAFF
17,TRBV7-3,few,CASSSGTSGRTTGELFF
19,TRBV12-5,-,CASGFAGTGGSSGNQPQHF
16,TRBV11-3,once,CASSLAWTSDDNEQFF
17,TRBV11-2,many,CASSLDRARSGNQPQHF
13,TRBV12-3/TRBV12-4,-,CASSFESVGTQYF
16,TRBV20-1,many,CSASRPGTSSYNEQFF